The 30 T cell receptor beta chains listed next were all sequenced from one sample in a study of T cell responses to AZD1222 COVID-19 vaccine listed by TCRdb under 2021. Preparation of the library involved the immunoSEQ multiplex PCR assay. Drawn from immuneACCESS, this table holds only the in-frame rearrangements with V and J called that TCRdb kept. Clones are partly lost; checked studies trace under half to an unresolved V gene and leave the rest unexplained. The sample table records 50,000 to 70,000 clones; 86% of these occur just once. In total, the top ten clones hold 6.9% of the sample. This sample's time point label indicates: about 28 days (+/-7) after the second vaccine dose. Sequenced material: peripheral blood, taken 28 days after the second AZD1222 dose. These receptors all stem from an adult who received the AZD1222 COVID-19 vaccine.

The chain employs TRBV5-1 and TRBJ2-1, with no clear D. Trimming took 0 bases from V and 8 from J, leaving 9 bases between them. There are 13 residues in the CDR3. From germline, CDR1 is SGHRS and CDR2 YFSETQ. The CDR3 here is CASSLANQDEQFF. For the CDR3, the DNA is TGCGCCAGCAGCTTGGCCAACCAGGATGAGCAGTTCTTC.

The chain couples TRBV7-9 to TRBJ2-7; D possibly uses TRBD1 or TRBD2 (5 bases each). V lost 1 base to trimming and J lost 6 bases, with 13 bases between them. The CDR3 contains 14 residues. Germline assignment: CDR1 SEHNR and CDR2 FQNEAQ (reference sequence). The CDR3 loop reads CASSLENEGTEQYF. CDR3 DNA sequence: TGTGCCAGCAGCTTAGAAAATGAAGGGACCGAGCAGTACTTC.

The chain combines TRBV7-3 with TRBJ1-4; D may be TRBD1 (6 bases). Trimming took 7 bases from V and 0 from J, leaving 21 bases between them. The CDR3 runs 18 residues. Looked up from germline, CDR1 is SGHTA and CDR2 is FQGTGA. The CDR3 sequence is CASIPRSTGRATNEKLFF. The CDR3 DNA sequence: TGTGCCAGCATTCCTAGGTCGACAGGCCGTGCAACTAATGAAAAACTGTTTTTT.

The V call is TRBV4-1, the J call TRBJ1-5, with D hard to call. Germline CDR1 MGHRA, CDR2 YSYEKL. V was cut by 0 bases and J by 7 bases, with 7 bases left in between. This CDR3 is built from 13 residues. The CDR3 reads CASSQDRLQPQHF. For the CDR3, the DNA is TGCGCCAGCAGCCAAGATAGGCTCCAGCCCCAGCATTTT.

This chain uses TRBV7-9 with TRBJ2-3; 7 bases fit TRBD1. Looked up from germline, CDR1 is SEHNR and CDR2 is FQNEAQ (reference sequence). With 5 bases clipped from V and 6 bases from J, the junction kept 8 bases outside the gene matches. This CDR3 is built from 14 residues. CDR3 loop: CASSEGAYSDTQYF. The CDR3 DNA reads TGTGCCAGCAGCGAGGGGGCCTACTCGGATACGCAGTATTTT.

The CDR3 DNA reads as TGTGCCAGCACCAAGGGGGCGGCGACGACTGAAGCTTTCTTT. This gives the protein CASTKGAATTEAFF. V is TRBV9 and J is TRBJ1-1; TRBD1 agrees at 7 bases. The CDR3 loop spans 14 amino acids. V lost 6 bases, J lost 5 bases, and 10 bases stayed unmatched. CDR1 and CDR2 from the germline V gene are SGDLS and YYNGEE. The full variable domain, in which reference TRBV9 and TRBJ1-1 provide the parts outside the CDR3, is DSGVTQTPKHLITATGQRVTLRCSPRSGDLSVYWYQQSLDQGLQFLIQYYNGEERAKGNILERFSAQQFPDLHSELNLSSLELGDSALYFCASTKGAATTEAFFGQGTRLTVV.

This chain joins TRBV9 and TRBJ1-6; TRBD1 aligns across 9 bases. V was clipped by 0 bases and J by 10 bases; unmatched bases: 5. Germline V gives CDR1 SGDLS, CDR2 YYNGEE. This CDR3 has 15 residues. CDR3 nucleotides: TGTGCCAGCAGCGTAGGGACAGGGGATACGTCACCCCTCCACTTT. Translated: CASSVGTGDTSPLHF.

The chain uses TRBV29-1 and TRBJ1-1, with 8 nucleotides matching TRBD1. This CDR3 region has 14 residues. The germline V gene encodes CDR1 SQVTM and CDR2 ANQGSEA. With V trimmed by 6 bases and J by 6 bases, 12 bases remained unmatched. The CDR3 is CSVGQTGAKAEAFF. The CDR3 bases are TGCAGCGTGGGCCAGACAGGGGCCAAGGCTGAAGCTTTCTTT.

The chain combines TRBV6-4 with TRBJ1-5; 7 nucleotides line up with TRBD1. Germline CDR1 MRHNA, CDR2 SNTAGT. The V and J ends lost 4 bases and 3 bases, in that order; junction bases with no gene match: 6. This CDR3 comprises 15 residues. CDR3 sequence: CASSAQGGYNQPQHF. The CDR3 bases are TGTGCCAGCAGTGCCCAGGGGGGGTACAATCAGCCCCAGCATTTT.

The V call is TRBV7-9, the J call TRBJ2-1; no clear D. Germline V CDR1 and CDR2: SEHNR, FQNEAQ (reference sequence). Trimming pared 5 bases from V and 9 bases from J, leaving 11 bases between. The CDR3 extends over 12 amino acids. The CDR3, as DNA: TGTGCCAGCAGCGACCAAATTCGTGAGCAGTTCTTC. As protein: CASSDQIREQFF.

This clone appeared once. The chain combines TRBV12-3 or TRBV12-4 with TRBJ1-2; D gene ambiguous. Between the trimmed V and J ends, which lost 3 bases and 3 bases, there was a span of 8 bases. The CDR3 totals 13 residues. The CDR3 region has the DNA TGTGCCAGCAGTTTCAACGGGGACTATGGCTACACCTTC. Its translation is CASSFNGDYGYTF.

J is TRBJ2-2 and V is TRBV28; no reliable D call. This CDR3 spans 11 amino acids. The V end was cut by 3 bases, the J end by 4 bases, with 0 bases between. CDR1 is MDHEN and CDR2 is SYDVKM in the germline V gene. Here the CDR3 reads CASSFTGELFF. As DNA, the CDR3 is TGTGCCAGCAGTTTCACCGGGGAGCTGTTTTTT. Using reference TRBV28 and TRBJ2-2 for the parts outside the CDR3, the full variable domain is DVKVTQSSRYLVKRTGEKVFLECVQDMDHENMFWYRQDPGLGLRLIYFSYDVKMKEKGDIPEGYSVSREKKERFSLILESASTNQTSMYLCASSFTGELFFGEGSRLTVL.

This sequence joins TRBV5-1 and TRBJ1-6; 7 bases are a match to TRBD1. Germline V gene sequence: CDR1 SGHRS, CDR2 YFSETQ. This CDR3 comprises 16 residues. V was pared by 4 bases and J by 9 bases, with 13 bases of the junction left unmatched. This chain's CDR3 is CASSPRSSDRASPLHF. The CDR3 nucleotides are TGCGCCAGCAGCCCCCGATCCTCTGACAGGGCTTCACCCCTCCACTTT.

This chain joins TRBV2 and TRBJ2-3, with a tentative D call TRBD1 (8 bases). This CDR3 is built from 13 residues. V was clipped by 7 bases and J by 5 bases, with 13 bases between them. Germline CDR1 and CDR2: SNHLY and FYNNEI. The CDR3 region has the DNA TGTGCCAGCAAGGACAGGGAGGGAGATACGCAGTATTTT. This translates into CASKDREGDTQYF.

This rearrangement joins TRBV7-3 to TRBJ2-3; TRBD2 matches at 7 bases. The CDR3 has 13 amino acids. CDR1 SGHTA and CDR2 FQGTGA come from the germline V gene. Trimming at V came to 5 bases and at J to 6 bases, leaving 5 bases not matched to a gene. CDR3 region: CASSSGTRDTQYF. The CDR3 DNA follows: TGTGCCAGCAGCAGCGGGACGAGGGATACGCAGTATTTT. Full variable domain (outside the CDR3, taken from reference TRBV7-3 and TRBJ2-3): GAGVSQTPSNKVTEKGKYVELRCDPISGHTALYWYRQSLGQGPEFLIYFQGTGAADDSGLPNDRFFAVRPEGSVSTLKIQRTERGDSAVYLCASSSGTRDTQYFGPGTRLTVL.

The V gene is TRBV9, the J gene TRBJ2-4; D may be TRBD2 (5 bases). The CDR3 runs to 15 residues. The V gene's germline CDR1 is SGDLS and CDR2 YYNGEE. Trimming took 4 bases from V and 7 from J, leaving 18 bases between them. CDR3 coding DNA: TGTGCCAGCAGCCCGAGGGAAGGGTCCTGGAACATTCAGTACTTC. It translates to CASSPREGSWNIQYF.

The chain employs TRBV10-3 and TRBJ1-6, with 7 bases aligning to TRBD1. The germline CDR1 and CDR2 sequences are ENHRY and SYGVKD. The CDR3 spans 14 residues. Losses at the gene ends were 10 bases for V and 6 bases for J; bases not matched to a gene: 9. The CDR3 is CATAEGARNSPLHF. CDR3 coding DNA: TGTGCCACCGCCGAGGGGGCTCGTAATTCACCCCTCCACTTT.

The chain employs TRBV28 and TRBJ2-7; perhaps TRBD1 as D (5 bases). The CDR3 runs to 13 residues. The V gene lost 2 bases and the J gene lost 1 base, with 6 bases spanning the gap. Germline assignment: CDR1 MDHEN and CDR2 SYDVKM. The CDR3 region has the DNA TGTGCCAGCAGTTTACCAGGGTCCTACGAGCAGTACTTC. It specifies CASSLPGSYEQYF.

This rearrangement joins TRBV2 to TRBJ2-5; D may be TRBD2 (6 bases). Germline loops: CDR1 SNHLY, CDR2 FYNNEI. V lost 4 bases and J 2 bases, leaving 8 bases between the germline ends. The CDR3 is 13 amino acids. The CDR3, as DNA: TGTGCCAGCAGTGGGGCGGGACAAGAGACCCAGTACTTC. It specifies CASSGAGQETQYF.

The rearrangement joins TRBV3-1 (or the pseudogene TRBV3-2) to TRBJ1-4; 10 nucleotides line up with TRBD1. The junction had 11 bases not matched to a gene; V was cut back by 4 bases and J by 0 bases. The CDR3 loop spans 19 amino acids. Per the germline V gene, CDR1 is LGHDT and CDR2 is YNNKEL (reference sequence). The CDR3 protein is CASSPQIKDRGTTNEKLFF. CDR3 bases: TGTGCCAGCAGCCCGCAGATAAAGGACAGGGGGACAACTAATGAAAAACTGTTTTTT.

The chain has TRBV4-1 and TRBJ2-7, with D tentatively TRBD1 (5 bases). Germline V lookup: CDR1 MGHRA, CDR2 YSYEKL. This CDR3 has 15 amino acids. V dropped 1 base and J dropped 7 bases, with 17 bases sitting between them. The CDR3 reads CASSQGPGRPREQYF. CDR3 bases: TGCGCCAGCAGCCAAGGTCCAGGGCGACCTAGAGAGCAGTACTTC.

The J gene is TRBJ2-7, the V gene TRBV5-6, with D unresolved. The germline gives CDR1 SGHDT, CDR2 YYEEEE. The V end lost 2 bases, the J end lost 3 bases, and 12 bases lay between the germline ends. This CDR3 region has 14 residues. The CDR3 DNA follows: TGTGCCAGCAGCTTATCAGGCAGTAACTACGAGCAGTACTTC. Amino acid sequence: CASSLSGSNYEQYF.

The chain couples TRBV6-5 to TRBJ1-2, with D possibly matching TRBD1 (5 bases). The germline CDR1 and CDR2 sequences are MNHEY and SVGAGI. This CDR3 spans 15 amino acids. Trimming removed 2 bases at V and 5 bases at J, with 15 bases between. CDR3 nucleotides: TGTGCCAGCAGTTACCAAGGACAAGGGGTGTATGGCTACACCTTC. Its translation: CASSYQGQGVYGYTF.

The chain uses TRBV11-2 and TRBJ1-6, with D unresolved. The germline V gene encodes CDR1 SGHAT and CDR2 FQNNGV. V was cut by 4 bases and J by 10 bases, with 14 bases left in between. The CDR3 is 14 residues long. CDR3 residues: CASSSLPGSSPLHF. CDR3 sequence (DNA): TGTGCCAGCAGCTCGCTACCAGGTAGCTCACCCCTCCACTTT. Supplemented by reference TRBV11-2 and TRBJ1-6, the full variable domain reads EAGVAQSPRYKIIEKRQSVAFWCNPISGHATLYWYQQILGQGPKLLIQFQNNGVVDDSQLPKDRFSAERLKGVDSTLKIQPAKLEDSAVYLCASSSLPGSSPLHFGNGTRLTVT.

The rearrangement links TRBV4-2 to TRBJ1-1, with 7 bases aligning to TRBD1. The germline gives CDR1 LGHNA, CDR2 YNFKEQ. There are 15 residues in the CDR3. With V trimmed by 0 bases and J by 5 bases, 6 bases remained unmatched. The CDR3 sequence: CASSQETGYGTEAFF. As DNA, the CDR3 is TGTGCCAGCAGCCAAGAGACAGGGTATGGAACTGAAGCTTTCTTT.

This clone was counted a few times. The genes are TRBV5-4 and TRBJ2-2; D perhaps matches TRBD1 (5 bases). The CDR3 sequence is 13 residues long. Germline CDR1 is SGHNT and CDR2 is YYREEE (reference sequence). The V end was cut by 4 bases, the J end by 6 bases, with 10 bases between. CDR3 sequence (DNA): TGTGCCAGCAGCCAAGACAGCCCCGGGGAGCTGTTTTTT. Residues: CASSQDSPGELFF. Filled out from reference TRBV5-4 and TRBJ2-2, the complete variable domain reads ETGVTQSPTHLIKTRGQQVTLRCSSQSGHNTVSWYQQALGQGPQFIFQYYREEENGRGNFPPRFSGLQFPNYSSELNVNALELDDSALYLCASSQDSPGELFFGEGSRLTVL.

In DNA, the CDR3 is TGTGCCAGCAATCAAGGGGCGGCTAACTATGGCTACACCTTC. Residues: CASNQGAANYGYTF. J is TRBJ1-2 and V is TRBV6-4; tentative D call: TRBD1 (5 bases). Per the germline V gene, CDR1 is MRHNA and CDR2 is SNTAGT. This CDR3 is built from 14 residues. The V end lost 7 bases, the J end lost 0 bases, and 12 bases lay between the germline ends.

This clone was observed once. This sequence joins TRBV19 and TRBJ1-1, with D unresolved. The CDR3 has 14 residues. V lost 3 bases, J lost 0 bases, and 8 bases lay in between. Germline CDR1 and CDR2: LNHDA and SQIVND (reference sequence). CDR3 sequence: CASSIIGVNTEAFF. CDR3 coding DNA: TGTGCCAGTAGTATTATCGGGGTGAACACTGAAGCTTTCTTT. The complete variable domain, with remaining parts taken from reference TRBV19 and TRBJ1-1, reads DGGITQSPKYLFRKEGQNVTLSCEQNLNHDAMYWYRQDPGQGLRLIYYSQIVNDFQKGDIAEGYSVSREKKESFPLTVTSAQKNPTAFYLCASSIIGVNTEAFFGQGTRLTVV.

This clone was picked up a small number of times. The gene calls are TRBV5-8 and TRBJ1-3; D not certain. Trimming shortened V by 4 bases and J by 1 base, and 12 bases separated the two germline ends. The CDR3 has 15 residues. Germline CDR1 is SGHTS and CDR2 is YDEGEE. CDR3 in DNA: TGTGCCAGCAGCCGAAACGGGATTTCTGGAAACACCATATATTTT. Translation gives CASSRNGISGNTIYF.

The chain has TRBV2 and TRBJ2-2, with 12 positions matching TRBD1. V gave up 5 bases and J gave up 7 bases; unmatched junction bases: 8. Germline values: CDR1 SNHLY, CDR2 FYNNEI. The CDR3 extends over 16 amino acids. This CDR3 is CASSPGTGGASGELFF. CDR3 in DNA: TGTGCCAGCAGTCCCGGGACAGGGGGCGCCAGCGGGGAGCTGTTTTTT.